This T cell receptor beta chain was identified in a study of CXCR3-negative and CXCR3-positive naive CD8 T cells. Germline V gene sequence: CDR1 MDHEN, CDR2 SYDVKM. This CDR3 contains 15 residues. Via 5' RACE with UMI labels, TRB cDNA libraries were prepared. TCRdb reprocessed the 5' RACE reads; each CDR3 protein has one entry and no DNA is given. Its table records 48,000 or so distinct CDR3 sequences. Material: memory CD8+ T cells from blood. The chain links TRBV28 to TRBJ2-3. The clonotype was recovered from a human donor in good health. Some clones in this sample may be carry-over from other donors' samples. The CDR3 loop reads CASSLSPISTDTQYF.